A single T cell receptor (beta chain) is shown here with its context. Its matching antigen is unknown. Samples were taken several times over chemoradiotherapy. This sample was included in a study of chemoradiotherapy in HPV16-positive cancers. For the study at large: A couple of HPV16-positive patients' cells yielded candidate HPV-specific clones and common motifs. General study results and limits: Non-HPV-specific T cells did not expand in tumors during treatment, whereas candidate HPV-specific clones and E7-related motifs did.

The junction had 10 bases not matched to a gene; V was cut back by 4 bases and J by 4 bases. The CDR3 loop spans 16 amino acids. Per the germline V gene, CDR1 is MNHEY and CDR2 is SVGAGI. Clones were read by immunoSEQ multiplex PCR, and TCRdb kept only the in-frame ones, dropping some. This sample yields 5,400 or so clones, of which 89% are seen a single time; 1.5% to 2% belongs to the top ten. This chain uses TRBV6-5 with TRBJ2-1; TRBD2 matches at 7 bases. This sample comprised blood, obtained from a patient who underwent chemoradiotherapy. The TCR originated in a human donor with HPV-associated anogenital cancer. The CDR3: CASSSPSSGLYNEQFF. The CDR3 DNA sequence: TGTGCCAGCAGTTCCCCCTCTAGCGGCCTATACAATGAGCAGTTCTTC.